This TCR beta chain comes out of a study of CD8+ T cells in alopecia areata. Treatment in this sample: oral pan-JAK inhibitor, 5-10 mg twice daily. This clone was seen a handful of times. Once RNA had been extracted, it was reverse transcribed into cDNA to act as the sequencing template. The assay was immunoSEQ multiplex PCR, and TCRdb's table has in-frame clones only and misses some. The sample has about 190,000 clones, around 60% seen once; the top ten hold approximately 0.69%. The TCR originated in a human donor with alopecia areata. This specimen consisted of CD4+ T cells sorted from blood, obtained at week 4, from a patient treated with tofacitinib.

The CDR3: CASSDHGLAQHF. The CDR3 DNA follows: TGTGCCAGTAGTGACCATGGTTTAGCCCAGCATTTT. This chain joins TRBV19 and TRBJ1-5; D remains unclear. V was trimmed by 5 bases and J by 11 bases, leaving 13 bases between them. CDR1 and CDR2 from the germline V gene are LNHDA and SQIVND (reference sequence). The CDR3 is made up of 12 amino acids.